This TCR beta chain comes out of a study of blood T cell repertoires in COVID-19. Some clones are missing from TCRdb's copy, which holds only in-frame ones; the method was immunoSEQ multiplex PCR. The sample yields hundreds of thousands of clones, 83% seen once. In this sample, this clone turned up a few times. The CDR3 is 14 amino acids. V was clipped by 4 bases and J by 5 bases, with 13 bases between them. Germline V gives CDR1 KGHDR, CDR2 SFDVKD. The rearrangement uses TRBV24-1 and TRBJ1-2; tentatively, D is TRBD1 (5 bases). This TCR came from a woman in her forties or fifties who had been exposed to COVID-19. The sample consisted of PBMCs or T cells enriched from blood (not recorded which). The DNA of the CDR3 is TGTGCCACCAGTGACATGACAGTCCGATATGGCTACACCTTC. Protein product: CATSDMTVRYGYTF.